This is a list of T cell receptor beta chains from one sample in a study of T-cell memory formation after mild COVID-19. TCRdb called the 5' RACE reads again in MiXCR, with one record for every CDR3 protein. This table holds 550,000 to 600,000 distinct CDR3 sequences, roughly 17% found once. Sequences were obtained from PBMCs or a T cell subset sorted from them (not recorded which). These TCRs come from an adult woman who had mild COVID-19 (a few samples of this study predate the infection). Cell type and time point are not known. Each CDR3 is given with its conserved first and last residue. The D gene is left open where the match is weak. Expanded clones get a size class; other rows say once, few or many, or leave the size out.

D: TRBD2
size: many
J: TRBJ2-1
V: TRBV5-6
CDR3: CASSLASGGNYNEQFF
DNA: TGTGCCAGCAGCTTGGCTAGCGGGGGGAATTACAATGAGCAGTTCTTC

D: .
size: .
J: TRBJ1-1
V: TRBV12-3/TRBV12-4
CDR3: CASSADWRSTEAFF
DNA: TGTGCCAGCAGTGCCGACTGGAGGAGCACTGAAGCTTTCTTT

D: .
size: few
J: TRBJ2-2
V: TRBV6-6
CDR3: CASNSAQNTGELFF
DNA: TGTGCCAGCAATAGTGCTCAGAACACCGGGGAGCTGTTTTTT

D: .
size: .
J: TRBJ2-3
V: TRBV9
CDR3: CASSVEGGGSTDTQYF
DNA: TGTGCCAGCAGCGTAGAGGGGGGAGGCAGCACAGATACGCAGTATTTT

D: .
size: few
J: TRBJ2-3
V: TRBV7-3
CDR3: CASSPGSAGPFTDTQYF
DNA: TGTGCCAGCAGCCCAGGCTCGGCAGGACCTTTCACAGATACGCAGTATTTT

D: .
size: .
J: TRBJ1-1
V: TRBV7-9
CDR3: CASRQETGNTEAFF
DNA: TGTGCCAGCAGACAAGAGACAGGGAACACTGAAGCTTTCTTT

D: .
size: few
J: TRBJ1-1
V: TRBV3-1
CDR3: CASSQGSWDTEAFF
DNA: TGTGCCAGCAGCCAAGGATCCTGGGACACTGAAGCTTTCTTT

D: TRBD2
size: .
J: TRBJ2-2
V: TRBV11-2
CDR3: CASSPLAGGPGGELFF
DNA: TGTGCCAGCAGCCCCCTAGCGGGAGGGCCGGGCGGGGAGCTGTTTTTT

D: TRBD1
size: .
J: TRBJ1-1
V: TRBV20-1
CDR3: CSAHKTGGSSYTEAFF
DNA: TGCAGTGCCCACAAGACAGGGGGTTCGTCGTACACTGAAGCTTTCTTT

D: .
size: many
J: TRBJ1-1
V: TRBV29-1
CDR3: CSVEGKTEAFF
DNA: TGCAGCGTTGAAGGGAAGACTGAAGCTTTCTTT

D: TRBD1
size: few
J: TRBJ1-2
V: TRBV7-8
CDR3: CASSQPGQGAGYTF
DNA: TGTGCCAGCAGTCAGCCGGGACAGGGGGCTGGCTACACCTTC

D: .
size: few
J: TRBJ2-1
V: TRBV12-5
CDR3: CASGLVGGDEQFF
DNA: TGTGCTAGTGGTTTGGTAGGTGGCGATGAGCAGTTCTTC

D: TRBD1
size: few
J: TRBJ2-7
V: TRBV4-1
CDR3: CASSQNTGGYEQYF
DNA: TGCGCCAGCAGCCAAAACACAGGGGGCTACGAGCAGTACTTC

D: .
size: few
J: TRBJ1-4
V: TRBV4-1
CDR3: CASSQDRGGAEEKLFF
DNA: TGCGCCAGCAGCCAAGATAGGGGAGGGGCGGAGGAAAAACTGTTTTTT

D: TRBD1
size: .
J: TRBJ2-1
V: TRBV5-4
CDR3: CASSLGDRVGNEQFF
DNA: TGTGCCAGCAGCTTGGGGGACAGGGTCGGCAATGAGCAGTTCTTC

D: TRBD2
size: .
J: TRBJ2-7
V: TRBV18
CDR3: CASSRGLAGREQYF
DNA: TGTGCCAGCTCACGAGGCCTAGCGGGACGAGAGCAGTACTTC

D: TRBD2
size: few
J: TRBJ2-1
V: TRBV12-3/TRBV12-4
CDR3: CASSPPGAGDNNEQFF
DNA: TGTGCCAGCAGTCCGCCCGGAGCGGGGGACAACAATGAGCAGTTCTTC

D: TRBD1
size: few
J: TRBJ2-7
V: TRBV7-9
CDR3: CASSDGQALYEQYF
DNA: TGTGCCAGCAGCGACGGACAGGCACTATACGAGCAGTACTTC

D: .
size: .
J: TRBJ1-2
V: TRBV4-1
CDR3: CASSQDMDLAYGYTF
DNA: TGCGCCAGCAGCCAAGATATGGATTTGGCCTATGGCTACACCTTC

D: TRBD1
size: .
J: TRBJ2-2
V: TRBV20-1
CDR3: CSARASDRANTGELFF
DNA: TGCAGTGCTAGAGCCTCGGACAGGGCGAACACCGGGGAGCTGTTTTTT

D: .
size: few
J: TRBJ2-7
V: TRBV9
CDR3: CASSVGQGGNYEQYF
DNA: TGTGCCAGCAGCGTAGGTCAGGGGGGAAACTACGAGCAGTACTTC

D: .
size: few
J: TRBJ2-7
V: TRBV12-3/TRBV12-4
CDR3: CASSFGSPSEQYF
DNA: TGTGCCAGCAGTTTCGGGAGCCCCAGCGAGCAGTACTTC

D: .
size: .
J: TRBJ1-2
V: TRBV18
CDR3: CASSPREGVYGYTF
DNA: TGTGCCAGCTCACCACGGGAGGGGGTCTATGGCTACACCTTC

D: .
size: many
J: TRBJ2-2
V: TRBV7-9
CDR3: CASSFRWAGELFF
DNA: TGTGCCAGCAGCTTCCGGTGGGCCGGGGAGCTGTTTTTT

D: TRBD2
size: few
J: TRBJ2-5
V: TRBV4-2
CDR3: CASSQVGSGSRGETQYF
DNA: TGTGCCAGCAGCCAAGTGGGTAGCGGGAGTCGGGGGGAGACCCAGTACTTC

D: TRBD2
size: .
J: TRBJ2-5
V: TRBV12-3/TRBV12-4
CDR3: CASSFQTSGAQETQYF
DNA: TGTGCCAGCAGTTTCCAGACTAGCGGGGCACAAGAGACCCAGTACTTC

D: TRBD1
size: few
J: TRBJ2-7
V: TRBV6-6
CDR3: CASNTGTGGYEQYF
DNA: TGTGCCAGCAACACCGGGACAGGGGGCTACGAGCAGTACTTC

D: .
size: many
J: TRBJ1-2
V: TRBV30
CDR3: CAWSPLPTLYTF
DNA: TGTGCCTGGAGTCCCCTCCCTACCCTCTACACCTTC

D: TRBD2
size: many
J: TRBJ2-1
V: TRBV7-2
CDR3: CASTQLALGPYNEQFF
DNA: TGTGCCAGCACCCAACTAGCGTTAGGCCCCTACAATGAGCAGTTCTTC

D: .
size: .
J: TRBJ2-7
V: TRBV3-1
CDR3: CASSLGGPTGRNGTF
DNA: TGTGCCAGCAGCCTCGGGGGGCCGACAGGGCGAAACGGAACCTTC

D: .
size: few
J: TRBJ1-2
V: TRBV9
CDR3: CASSPPEGNREKGYTF
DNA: TGTGCCAGCAGCCCCCCGGAGGGGAACAGGGAGAAGGGCTACACCTTC

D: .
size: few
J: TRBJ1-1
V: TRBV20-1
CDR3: CSANRKQGSEAFF
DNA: TGCAGTGCTAACAGAAAACAGGGATCTGAAGCTTTCTTT

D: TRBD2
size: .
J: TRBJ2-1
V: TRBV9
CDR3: CASSVDGTTYNEQFF
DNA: TGTGCCAGCAGCGTAGACGGGACTACTTACAATGAGCAGTTCTTC

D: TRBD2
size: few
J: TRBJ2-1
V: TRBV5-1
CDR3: CASSYGTSLSEPHEQFF
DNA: TGCGCCAGCAGCTACGGGACTAGCCTAAGCGAACCACATGAGCAGTTCTTC

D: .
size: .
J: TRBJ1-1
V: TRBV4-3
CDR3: CASSQGLTTKATEAFF
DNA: TGCGCCAGCAGCCAAGGACTGACAACAAAGGCCACTGAAGCTTTCTTT

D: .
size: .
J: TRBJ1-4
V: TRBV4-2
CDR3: CASSQGGATNEKLFF
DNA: TGTGCCAGCAGCCAAGGGGGGGCAACTAATGAAAAACTGTTTTTT

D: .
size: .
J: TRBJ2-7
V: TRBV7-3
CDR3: CASSLSGNRDYEQYF
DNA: TGTGCCAGCAGCTTATCAGGGAACCGAGACTACGAGCAGTACTTC

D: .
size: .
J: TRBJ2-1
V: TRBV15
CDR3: CATSRDPTRQGEQFF
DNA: TGTGCCACCAGCAGAGATCCGACCCGCCAAGGTGAGCAGTTCTTC

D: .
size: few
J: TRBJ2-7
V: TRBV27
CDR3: CASSLFRAYEQYF
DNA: TGTGCCAGCAGTTTATTCAGGGCCTACGAGCAGTACTTC

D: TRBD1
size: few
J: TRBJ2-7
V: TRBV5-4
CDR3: CASSERTGLFYEQYF
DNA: TGTGCCAGCAGCGAACGGACAGGGCTATTCTACGAGCAGTACTTC

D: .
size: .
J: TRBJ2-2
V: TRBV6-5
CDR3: CASSYSGLTTGELFF
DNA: TGTGCCAGCAGTTACTCGGGGCTGACCACCGGGGAGCTGTTTTTT

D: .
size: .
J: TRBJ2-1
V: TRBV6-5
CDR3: CASSRVLYNEQFF
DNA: TGTGCCAGCAGCAGGGTCCTCTACAATGAGCAGTTCTTC

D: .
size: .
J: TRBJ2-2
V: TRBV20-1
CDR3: CSAWLNTGELFF
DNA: TGCAGTGCCTGGCTGAACACCGGGGAGCTGTTTTTT

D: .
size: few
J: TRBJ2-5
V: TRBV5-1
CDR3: CASSPGPWRVDQETQYF
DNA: TGCGCCAGCAGCCCGGGCCCCTGGAGGGTCGACCAAGAGACCCAGTACTTC

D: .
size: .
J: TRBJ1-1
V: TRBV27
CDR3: CASSFLTGGTEAFF
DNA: TGTGCCAGCAGTTTCCTGACAGGCGGCACTGAAGCTTTCTTT

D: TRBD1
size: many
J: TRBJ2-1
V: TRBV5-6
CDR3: CASSPGTGGDEQFF
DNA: TGTGCCAGCAGCCCCGGGACAGGGGGGGATGAGCAGTTCTTC

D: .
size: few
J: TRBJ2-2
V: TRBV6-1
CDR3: CASRPGVVTGELFF
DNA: TGTGCCAGCAGGCCAGGGGTAGTCACCGGGGAGCTGTTTTTT